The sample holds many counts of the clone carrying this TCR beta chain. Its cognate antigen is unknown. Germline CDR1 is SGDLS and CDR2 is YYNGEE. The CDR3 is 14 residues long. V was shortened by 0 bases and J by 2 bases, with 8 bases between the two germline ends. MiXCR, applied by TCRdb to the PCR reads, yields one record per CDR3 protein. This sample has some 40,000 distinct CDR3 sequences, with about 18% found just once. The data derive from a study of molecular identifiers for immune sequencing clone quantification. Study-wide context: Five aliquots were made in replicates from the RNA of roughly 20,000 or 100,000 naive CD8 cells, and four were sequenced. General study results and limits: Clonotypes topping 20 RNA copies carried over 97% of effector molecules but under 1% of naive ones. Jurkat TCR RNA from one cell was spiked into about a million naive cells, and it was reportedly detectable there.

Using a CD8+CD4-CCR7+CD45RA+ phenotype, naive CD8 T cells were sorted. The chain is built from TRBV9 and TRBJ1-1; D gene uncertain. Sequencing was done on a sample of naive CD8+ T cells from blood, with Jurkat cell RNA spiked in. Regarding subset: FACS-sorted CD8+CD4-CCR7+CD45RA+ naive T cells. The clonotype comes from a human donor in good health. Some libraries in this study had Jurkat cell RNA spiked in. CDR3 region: CASSVGGSNTEAFF. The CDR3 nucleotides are TGTGCCAGCAGCGTAGGAGGCAGTAACACTGAAGCTTTCTTT. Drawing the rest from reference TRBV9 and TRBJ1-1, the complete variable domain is DSGVTQTPKHLITATGQRVTLRCSPRSGDLSVYWYQQSLDQGLQFLIQYYNGEERAKGNILERFSAQQFPDLHSELNLSSLELGDSALYFCASSVGGSNTEAFFGQGTRLTVV.